The sequence of this T cell receptor (beta chain) was determined in a study of vaccination and CD4 T cells after COVID-19 (dated 2022 in TCRdb). For the wider study: Convalescent patients had a positive SARS-CoV-2 result on nasal swab PCR, and of these patients, several had mild disease and one had severe disease. The convalescent cohort included six males and four females, with two Hispanic individuals, seven Caucasians, two Asians and one multiracial person. Each participant got two doses of either the Pfizer-BioNTech BNT162b2 vaccine (n=8) or the Moderna mRNA-1273 vaccine (n=2). Post-COVID blood samples from convalescent patients were collected a median of approximately 100 days after diagnosis, with a range of roughly 35 to 180 days. Post-vaccine blood samples were taken a median of about 70 days after the second vaccine dose, with a range of roughly 14 to 250 days. The cultures were stimulated with overlapping spike peptide pools from SARS-CoV-2 and from the common cold coronaviruses HCoV-NL63, HCoV-OC43 and HCoV-229E. Control cultures received a CEFX viral epitope pool as the positive control, an HIV-1 Nef peptide pool as the negative control, or no peptide. The spike-specific CD4+ TCR repertoire was compared before and after mRNA vaccination in under 11 COVID-19 convalescent patients and a handful of infection-naive healthy vaccine recipients.

Of note for this clonotype: There is no known antigen for this receptor. No base qualities exist here, and no much larger clone lies one base off it.

What the treatment or condition label conveys for this sample: roughly 11-day PBMC culture with coronavirus spike peptide pools or control peptides (ViraFEST assay). The study used the ViraFEST assay, which expanded antigen-specific T cells with peptide pools and then identified expanded clonotypes by TCR sequencing. The convalescent patients' positive SARS-CoV-2 PCR tests were from March to December 2020, which was before the Alpha, Beta and Delta variants emerged in the United States. About 1.8 million PBMCs per well were cultured in IMDM with approximately 5.2% human AB serum and around 10 IU/ml IL-2, plus 10 ug/ml peptide pools. Half of the culture medium was replaced with fresh IL-2-containing medium on days 3 and 7. After about 10 days of culture, CD4+ T cells were isolated by negative selection using the EasySep CD4+ T cell isolation kit. Ficoll-Paque Plus gradient centrifugation was used to isolate PBMCs from whole blood, and the isolated PBMCs were then either used fresh or cryopreserved at -140C. Each culture condition was generally run in triplicate wells.

Libraries came from PCR. DNA from cultured CD4+ T cells underwent TCR sequencing with the Oncomine TCR Beta short-read assay at the Johns Hopkins FTIC core. The QIAamp micro DNA kit was used to extract genomic DNA from the cultured CD4+ T cells. Oncomine TCR Beta libraries made from cultured CD4+ T cells were pooled using unique dual indexes and sequenced on an Illumina iSeq 100. Under the source paper's analysis protocol: Non-productive sequences were removed, and CDR3s not starting with C, not ending with F or W, or shorter than 7 amino acids were discarded. The MANAFEST web application identified antigen-specific clonotypes by comparing peptide-stimulated wells against reference wells and other culture wells. To be called positive, a clone needed an FDR below 0.05, an odds ratio above 5, and a productive frequency above 0.1% in at least two of three replicate wells. Cross-reactive clonotypes were defined as significantly expanded in both SARS-CoV-2 spike wells and at least one common cold coronavirus spike condition. Using R version 3.6.1, CDR3 homology was evaluated through Levenshtein distances (stringdist) along with unrooted phylogenetic trees (ape). TCRdb ran its own pipeline on the public reads, namely fastp trimming at Q25 and MiXCR clone calling, and kept in-frame beta chains. Records with the same CDR3 protein are collapsed into one entry carrying the most frequent genes and DNA. These V and J calls derive from TCRdb rather than the authors' analysis. The sample contains around 25,000 distinct CDR3 sequences, about 53% of them found a single time. Of the sample, 2.8% is held by the ten largest clones.

Overall results and qualifications from the work: The number of convalescent patients in the study was relatively small, and the study did not examine early timepoints following natural infection. Of the vaccine-specific clones found in convalescent patients, nearly all (304 of 307) were mono-reactive for SARS-CoV-2 spike instead of being cross-reactive with common cold coronaviruses. The median count of SARS-CoV-2-reactive clonotypes went up from approximately 22 after infection to approximately 40 after vaccination, although the change was not significant. Among the post-vaccine SARS-CoV-2-reactive clones in convalescent patients, a median around 90% showed up only after vaccination, which suggests vaccine-specific priming.

Reading the germline V gene gives CDR1 KGHSH and CDR2 LQKENI. Measured from the cysteine to the phenylalanine, the CDR3 is 14 residues long. Of the read, only the CDR3 DNA is kept; its 42 bases are in frame from base 1. Clipping removes 2 bases from V and 9 bases from J, with 1 as the unmatched junction base count. Sequencing was carried out using CD4+ T cells from blood, cultured in vitro. The receptor's source is a human donor who had recovered from COVID-19. The V gene is TRBV18 and the J gene is TRBJ1-6; a stretch of 10 junction bases matches TRBD1. The DNA reads as follows: TGTGCCAGCTCACCAGGGACAGGGGTTTCACCCCTCCACTTT. This encodes CASSPGTGVSPLHF.